This record looks at one TCR beta chain sequence and its context. Its antigen is as yet unknown. The sample belongs to a study of blood T cells in healthy people across ages. Overall study findings and caveats: Both naive CD4+ cell counts and diversity were greater in long-lived donors than in aged donors. A roughly linear age-dependent decrease characterized TCR beta diversity per million T cells.

CDR3 length equals 15 residues. Germline V CDR1 and CDR2: SGHTA, FQGNSA. The V end lost 1 base, the J end lost 5 bases, and 13 bases lay between the germline ends. Through a sample-barcoded 5' primer and a J-beta primer mix, a second PCR was run for about 6 to 11 cycles. No fewer than 3 million CDR3-containing paired-end reads came from each sample. TCRdb recomputed calls from the 5' RACE reads with MiXCR, one row per CDR3 protein. The table includes about 1,400,000 distinct CDR3 sequences, approximately 59% detected once. This rearrangement joins TRBV7-2 to TRBJ2-3, with D perhaps matching TRBD1 (5 bases). Sequenced input: blood. This clonotype originated in a man aged 18-30 years in good health. The CDR3 region has the DNA TGTGCCAGCAGCTTAGTTGTAGGGGCGCTAGATACGCAGTATTTT. Its protein product is CASSLVVGALDTQYF.